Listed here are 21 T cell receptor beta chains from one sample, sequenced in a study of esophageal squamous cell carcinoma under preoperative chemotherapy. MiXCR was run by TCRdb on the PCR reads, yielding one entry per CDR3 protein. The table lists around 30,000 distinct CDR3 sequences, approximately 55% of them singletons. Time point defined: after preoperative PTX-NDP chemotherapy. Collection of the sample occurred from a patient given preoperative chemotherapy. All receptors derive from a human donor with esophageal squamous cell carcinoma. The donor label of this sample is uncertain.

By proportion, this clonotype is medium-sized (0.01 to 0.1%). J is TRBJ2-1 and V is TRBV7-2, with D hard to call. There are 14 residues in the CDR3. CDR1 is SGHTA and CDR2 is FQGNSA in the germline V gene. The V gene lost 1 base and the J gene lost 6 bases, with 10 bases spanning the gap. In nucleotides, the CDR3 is TGTGCCAGCAGCTTAGACGACGGATCCAATGAGCAGTTCTTC. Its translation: CASSLDDGSNEQFF.

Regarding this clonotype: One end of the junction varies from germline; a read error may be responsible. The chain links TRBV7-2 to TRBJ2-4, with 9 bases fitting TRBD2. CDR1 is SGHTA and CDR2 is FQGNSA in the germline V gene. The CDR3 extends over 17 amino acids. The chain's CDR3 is CASRPLAGRGAKDTQYF. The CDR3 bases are TGTGCCAGCAGACCACTAGCGGGTAGGGGGGCCAAAGACACTCAGTATTTC.

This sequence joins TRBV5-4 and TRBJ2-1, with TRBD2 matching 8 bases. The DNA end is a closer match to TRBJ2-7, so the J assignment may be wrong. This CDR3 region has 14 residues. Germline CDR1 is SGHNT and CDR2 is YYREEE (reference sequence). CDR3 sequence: CASKERGPYNEQYF. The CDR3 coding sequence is TGTGCCAGCAAAGAGCGGGGGCCCTACAATGAGCAGTACTTC.

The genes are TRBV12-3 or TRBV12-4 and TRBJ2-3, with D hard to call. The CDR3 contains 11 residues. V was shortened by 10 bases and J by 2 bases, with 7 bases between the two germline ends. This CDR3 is CATSITDTQYF. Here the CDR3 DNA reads TGTGCCACCTCCATCACAGATACGCAGTATTTT.

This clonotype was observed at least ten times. For the CDR3, the DNA is TGTGCCAGCAGCGCGCGGACAGAAGGAAACACCATATATTTT. Its translation is CASSARTEGNTIYF. V usage is TRBV7-6 and J usage is TRBJ1-3; D is perhaps TRBD1 (6 bases). Trimming took 5 bases from V and 4 from J, leaving 12 bases between them. Germline CDR1 reads SGHVS; CDR2 reads FNYEAQ. There are 14 residues in the CDR3.

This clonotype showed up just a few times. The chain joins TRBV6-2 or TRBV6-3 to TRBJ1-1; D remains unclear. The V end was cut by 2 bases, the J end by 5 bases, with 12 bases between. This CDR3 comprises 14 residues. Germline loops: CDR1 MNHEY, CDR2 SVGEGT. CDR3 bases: TGTGCCAGCAGTTACATTCCAGCCCGAACTGAAGCTTTCTTT. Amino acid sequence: CASSYIPARTEAFF.

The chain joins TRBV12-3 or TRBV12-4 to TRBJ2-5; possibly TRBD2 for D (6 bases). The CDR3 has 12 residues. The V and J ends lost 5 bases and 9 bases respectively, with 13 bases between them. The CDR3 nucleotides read TGTGCCAGCAGTCGACTAGGCAGGGCCCAGTACTTC. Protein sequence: CASSRLGRAQYF.

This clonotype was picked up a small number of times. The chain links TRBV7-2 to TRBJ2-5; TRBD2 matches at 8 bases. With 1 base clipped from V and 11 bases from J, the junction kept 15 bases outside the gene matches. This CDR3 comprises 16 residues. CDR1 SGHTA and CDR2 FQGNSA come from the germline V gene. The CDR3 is CASSLGPSGGPREQYF. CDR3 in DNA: TGTGCCAGCAGCTTAGGGCCGTCGGGAGGGCCTCGGGAGCAGTACTTC.

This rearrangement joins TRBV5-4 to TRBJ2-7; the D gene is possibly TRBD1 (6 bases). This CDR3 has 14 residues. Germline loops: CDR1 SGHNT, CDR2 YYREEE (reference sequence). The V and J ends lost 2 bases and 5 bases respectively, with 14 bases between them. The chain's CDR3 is CASSFEQGNDEQYF. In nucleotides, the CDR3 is TGTGCCAGCAGCTTTGAACAGGGAAACGACGAGCAGTACTTC.

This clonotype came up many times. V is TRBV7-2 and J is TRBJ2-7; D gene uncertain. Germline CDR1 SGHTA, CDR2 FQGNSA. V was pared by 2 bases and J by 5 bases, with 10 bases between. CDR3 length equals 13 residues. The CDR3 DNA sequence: TGTGCCAGCAGCTTATTTGGGCAGGACGAGCAGTACTTC. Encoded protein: CASSLFGQDEQYF.

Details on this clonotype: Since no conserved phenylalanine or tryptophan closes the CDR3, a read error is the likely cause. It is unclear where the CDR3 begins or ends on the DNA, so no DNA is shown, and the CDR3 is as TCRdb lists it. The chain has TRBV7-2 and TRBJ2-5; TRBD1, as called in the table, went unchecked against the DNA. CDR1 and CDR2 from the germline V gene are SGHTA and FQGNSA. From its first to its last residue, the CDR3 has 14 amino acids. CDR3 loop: CASSSYGGQTTRHS.

The CDR3 here is CASSLADPDTQYF. In DNA form, the CDR3 reads TGTGCCAGCAGCTTAGCAGATCCGGATACGCAGTATTTT. The chain recombines TRBV11-2 with TRBJ2-3; D is unresolved. The V end lost 1 base, the J end lost 6 bases, and 8 bases lay between the germline ends. CDR3 size: 13 residues. Germline assignment: CDR1 SGHAT and CDR2 FQNNGV.

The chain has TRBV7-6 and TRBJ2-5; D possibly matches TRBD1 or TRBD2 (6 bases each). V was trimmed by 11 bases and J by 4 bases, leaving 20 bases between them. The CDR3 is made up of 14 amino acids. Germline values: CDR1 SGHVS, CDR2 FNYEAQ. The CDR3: CAGLGGRDTETQYF. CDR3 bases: TGTGCCGGGCTCGGGGGCCGGGACACAGAGACCCAGTACTTC. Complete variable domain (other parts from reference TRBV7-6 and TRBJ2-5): GAGVSQSPRYKVTKRGQDVALRCDPISGHVSLYWYRQALGQGPEFLTYFNYEAQQDKSGLPNDRFSAERPEGSISTLTIQRTEQRDSAMYRCAGLGGRDTETQYFGPGTRLLVL.

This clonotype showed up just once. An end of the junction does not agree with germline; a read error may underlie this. The CDR3 here is CASSAGTSGGAEETQYF. In DNA, the CDR3 is TGTGCCAGCAGCGCGGGGACTAGCGGGGGGGCCGAAGAGACGCAGTATTTC. The J gene is TRBJ2-3, the V gene TRBV7-3, with TRBD2 matching 16 bases. This CDR3 is 17 amino acids long. CDR1 and CDR2 from the germline V gene are SGHTA and FQGTGA.

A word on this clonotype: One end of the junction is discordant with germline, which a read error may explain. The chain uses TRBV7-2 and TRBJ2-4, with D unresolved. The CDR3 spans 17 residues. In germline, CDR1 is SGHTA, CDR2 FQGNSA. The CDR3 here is CARSRALGLWAKNIQYF. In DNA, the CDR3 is TGTGCCAGGAGCCGCGCCCTGGGCCTGTGGGCCAAAAATATTCAGTACTTC.

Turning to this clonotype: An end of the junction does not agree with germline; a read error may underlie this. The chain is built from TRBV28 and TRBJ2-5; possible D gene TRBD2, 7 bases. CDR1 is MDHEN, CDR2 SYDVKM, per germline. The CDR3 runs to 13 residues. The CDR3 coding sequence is TGTGCCAGCGCGGGGGCCAACCAAGAGACCCAGTTATTC. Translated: CASAGANQETQLF.

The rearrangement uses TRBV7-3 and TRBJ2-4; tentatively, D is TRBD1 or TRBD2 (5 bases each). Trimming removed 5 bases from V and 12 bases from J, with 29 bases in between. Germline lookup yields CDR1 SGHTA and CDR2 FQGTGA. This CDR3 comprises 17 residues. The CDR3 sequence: CASSLKPGRWGKDTQYF. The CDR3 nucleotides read TGTGCCAGCAGCCTCAAACCGGGGCGGTGGGGCAAAGACACTCAGTACTTC.

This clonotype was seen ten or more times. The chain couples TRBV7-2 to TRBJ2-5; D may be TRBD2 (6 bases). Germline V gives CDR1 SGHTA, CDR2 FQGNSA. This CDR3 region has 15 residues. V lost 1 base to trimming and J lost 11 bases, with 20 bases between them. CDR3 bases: TGTGCCAGCAGCTTAGGTGGTAGCGGATCCAATGAGCAGTACTTC. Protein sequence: CASSLGGSGSNEQYF.

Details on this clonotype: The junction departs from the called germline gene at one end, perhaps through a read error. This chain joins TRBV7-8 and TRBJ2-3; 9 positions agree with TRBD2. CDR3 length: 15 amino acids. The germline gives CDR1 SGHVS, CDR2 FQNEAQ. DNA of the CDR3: TGTGCCAGCAGCTTGGGCGGGGGGGGCACAGATACGCAGTATTTC. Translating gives CASSLGGGGTDTQYF.

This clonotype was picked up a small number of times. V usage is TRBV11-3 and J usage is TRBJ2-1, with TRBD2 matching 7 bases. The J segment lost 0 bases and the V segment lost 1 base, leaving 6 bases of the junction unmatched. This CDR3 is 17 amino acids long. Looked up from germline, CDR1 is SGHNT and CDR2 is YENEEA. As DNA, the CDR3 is TGTGCCAGCAGCTTAGGCCTAGCGGCATTCTCCTACAATGAGCAGTTCTTC. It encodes CASSLGLAAFSYNEQFF. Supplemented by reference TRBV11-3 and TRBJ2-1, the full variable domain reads EAGVVQSPRYKIIEKKQPVAFWCNPISGHNTLYWYLQNLGQGPELLIRYENEEAVDDSQLPKDRFSAERLKGVDSTLKIQPAELGDSAVYLCASSLGLAAFSYNEQFFGPGTRLTVL.

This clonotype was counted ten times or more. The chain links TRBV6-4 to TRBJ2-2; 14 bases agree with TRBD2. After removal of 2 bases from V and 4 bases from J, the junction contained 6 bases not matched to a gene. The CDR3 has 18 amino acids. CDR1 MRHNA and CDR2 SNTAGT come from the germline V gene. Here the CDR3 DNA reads TGTGCCAGCAGTGACCCCGGACTAGCGGGGGGCATCACCGGGGAGCTGTTTTTT. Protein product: CASSDPGLAGGITGELFF.